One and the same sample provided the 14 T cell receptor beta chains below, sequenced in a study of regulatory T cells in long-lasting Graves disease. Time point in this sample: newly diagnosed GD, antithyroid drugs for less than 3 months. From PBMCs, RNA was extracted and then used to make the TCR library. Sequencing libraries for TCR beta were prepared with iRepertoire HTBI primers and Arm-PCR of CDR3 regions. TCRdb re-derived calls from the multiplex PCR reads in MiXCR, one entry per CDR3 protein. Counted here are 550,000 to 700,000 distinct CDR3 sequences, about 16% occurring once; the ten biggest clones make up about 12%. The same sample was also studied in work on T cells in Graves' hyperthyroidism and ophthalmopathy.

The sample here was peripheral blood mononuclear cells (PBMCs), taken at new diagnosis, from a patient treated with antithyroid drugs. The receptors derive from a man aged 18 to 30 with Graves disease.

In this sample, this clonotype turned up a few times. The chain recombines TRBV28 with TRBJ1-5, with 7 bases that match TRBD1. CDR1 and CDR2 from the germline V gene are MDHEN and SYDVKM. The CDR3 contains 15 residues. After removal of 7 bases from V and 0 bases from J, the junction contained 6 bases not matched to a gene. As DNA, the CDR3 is TGTGCCAGCACGCCACAGGGGTATAGCAATCAGCCCCAGCATTTT. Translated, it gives CASTPQGYSNQPQHF.

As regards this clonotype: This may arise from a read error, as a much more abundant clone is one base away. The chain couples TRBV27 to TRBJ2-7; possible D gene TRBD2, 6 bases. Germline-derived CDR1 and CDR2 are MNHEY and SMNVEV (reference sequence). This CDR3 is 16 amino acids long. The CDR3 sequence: CAGRPGGASFLSEQYF. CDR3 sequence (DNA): TGTGCCGGCAGGCCCGGCGGGGCTAGCTTTCTGAGCGAGCAGTACTTC.

CDR3 loop: CASGGLAGYEQYF. CDR3 in DNA: TGTGCCAGTGGCGGGCTAGCGGGCTACGAGCAGTACTTC. The chain has TRBV19 and TRBJ2-7; 8 nucleotides align to TRBD2. V trimming: 8 bases; J trimming: 3 bases; junction bases outside the gene matches: 6. This CDR3 comprises 13 residues. The germline V gene encodes CDR1 LNHDA and CDR2 SQIVND (reference sequence). The whole variable domain, filled in from reference TRBV19 and TRBJ2-7, reads DGGITQSPKYLFRKEGQNVTLSCEQNLNHDAMYWYRQDPGQGLRLIYYSQIVNDFQKGDIAEGYSVSREKKESFPLTVTSAQKNPTAFYLCASGGLAGYEQYFGPGTRLTVT.

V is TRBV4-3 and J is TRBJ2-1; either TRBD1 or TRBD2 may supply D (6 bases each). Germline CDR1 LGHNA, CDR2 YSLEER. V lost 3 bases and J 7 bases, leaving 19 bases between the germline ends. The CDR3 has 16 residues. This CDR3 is CASSQLGRGDWNEQFF. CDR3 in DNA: TGCGCCAGCAGCCAGCTGGGAAGGGGGGATTGGAATGAGCAGTTCTTC.

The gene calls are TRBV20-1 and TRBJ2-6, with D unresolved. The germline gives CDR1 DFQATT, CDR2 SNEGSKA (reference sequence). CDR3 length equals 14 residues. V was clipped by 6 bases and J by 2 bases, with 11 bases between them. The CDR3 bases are TGCAGTGCCAATGCTAGGGCTGGGGCCAACGTCCTGACTTTC. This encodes CSANARAGANVLTF.

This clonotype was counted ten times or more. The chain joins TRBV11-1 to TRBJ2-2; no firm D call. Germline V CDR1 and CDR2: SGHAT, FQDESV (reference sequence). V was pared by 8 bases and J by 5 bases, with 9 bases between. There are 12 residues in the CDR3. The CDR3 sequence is CASYSRTGELFF. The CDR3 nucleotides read TGTGCCAGCTACTCAAGGACCGGGGAGCTGTTTTTT.

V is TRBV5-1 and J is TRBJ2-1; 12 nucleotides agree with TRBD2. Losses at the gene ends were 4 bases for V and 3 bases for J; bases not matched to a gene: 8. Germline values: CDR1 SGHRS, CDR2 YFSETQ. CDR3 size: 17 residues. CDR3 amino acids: CASSPELAGGSYNEQFF. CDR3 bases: TGCGCCAGCAGCCCTGAACTAGCGGGAGGAAGCTACAATGAGCAGTTCTTC. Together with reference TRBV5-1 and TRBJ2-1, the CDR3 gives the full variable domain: KAGVTQTPRYLIKTRGQQVTLSCSPISGHRSVSWYQQTPGQGLQFLFEYFSETQRNKGNFPGRFSGRQFSNSRSEMNVSTLELGDSALYLCASSPELAGGSYNEQFFGPGTRLTVL.

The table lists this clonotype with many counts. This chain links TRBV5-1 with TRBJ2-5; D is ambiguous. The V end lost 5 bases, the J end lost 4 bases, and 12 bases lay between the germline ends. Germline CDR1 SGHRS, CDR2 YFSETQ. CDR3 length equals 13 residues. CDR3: CASRLGQGETQYF. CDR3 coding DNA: TGCGCCAGCAGGCTGGGCCAAGGAGAGACCCAGTACTTC.

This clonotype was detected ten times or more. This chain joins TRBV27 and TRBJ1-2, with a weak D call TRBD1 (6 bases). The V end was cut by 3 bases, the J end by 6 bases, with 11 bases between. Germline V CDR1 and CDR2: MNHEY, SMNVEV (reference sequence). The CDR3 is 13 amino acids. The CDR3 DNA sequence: TGTGCCAGCAGTTTGAGGGGGTTTGATGGCTACACCTTC. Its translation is CASSLRGFDGYTF.

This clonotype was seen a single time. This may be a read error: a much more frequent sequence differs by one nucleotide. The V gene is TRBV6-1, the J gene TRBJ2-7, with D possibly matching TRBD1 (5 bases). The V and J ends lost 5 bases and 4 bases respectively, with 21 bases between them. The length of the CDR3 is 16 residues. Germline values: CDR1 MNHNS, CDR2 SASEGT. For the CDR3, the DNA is TGTGCCAGCAGTCCCGTGACTGGGGCACCCATATACGAGCAGTACTTC. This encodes CASSPVTGAPIYEQYF.

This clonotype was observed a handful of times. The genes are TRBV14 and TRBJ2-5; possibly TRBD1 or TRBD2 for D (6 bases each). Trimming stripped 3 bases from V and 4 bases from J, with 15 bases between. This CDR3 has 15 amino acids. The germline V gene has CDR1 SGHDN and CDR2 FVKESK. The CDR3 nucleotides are TGTGCCAGCAGCCATGAAACAGGAGGGGGAGAGACCCAGTACTTC. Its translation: CASSHETGGGETQYF.

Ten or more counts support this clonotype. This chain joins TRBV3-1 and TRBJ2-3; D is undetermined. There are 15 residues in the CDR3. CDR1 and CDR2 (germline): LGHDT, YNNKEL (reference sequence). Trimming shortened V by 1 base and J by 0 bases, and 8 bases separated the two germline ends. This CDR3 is CASSQGGGSTDTQYF. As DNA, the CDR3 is TGTGCCAGCAGCCAAGGCGGTGGGAGCACAGATACGCAGTATTTT.

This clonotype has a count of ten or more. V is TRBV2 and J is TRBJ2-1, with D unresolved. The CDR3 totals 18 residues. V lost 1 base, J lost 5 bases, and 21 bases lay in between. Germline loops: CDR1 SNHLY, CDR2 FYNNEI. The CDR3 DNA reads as TGTGCCAGCAGTGAAGATCGGAAGGGCGGCCCTGCCGACAATGAGCAGTTCTTC. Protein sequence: CASSEDRKGGPADNEQFF. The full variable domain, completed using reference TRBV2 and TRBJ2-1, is EPEVTQTPSHQVTQMGQEVILRCVPISNHLYFYWYRQILGQKVEFLVSFYNNEISEKSEIFDDQFSVERPDGSNFTLKIRSTKLEDSAMYFCASSEDRKGGPADNEQFFGPGTRLTVL.

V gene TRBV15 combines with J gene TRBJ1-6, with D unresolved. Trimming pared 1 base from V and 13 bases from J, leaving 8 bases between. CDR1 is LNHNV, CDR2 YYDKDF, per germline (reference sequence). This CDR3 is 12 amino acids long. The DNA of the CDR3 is TGTGCCACCAGCAGAGCCCAAGGGCCCCTCCACTTT. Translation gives CATSRAQGPLHF. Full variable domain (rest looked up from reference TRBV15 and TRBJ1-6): DAMVIQNPRYQVTQFGKPVTLSCSQTLNHNVMYWYQQKSSQAPKLLFHYYDKDFNNEADTPDNFQSRRPNTSFCFLDIRSPGLGDTAMYLCATSRAQGPLHFGNGTRLTVT.